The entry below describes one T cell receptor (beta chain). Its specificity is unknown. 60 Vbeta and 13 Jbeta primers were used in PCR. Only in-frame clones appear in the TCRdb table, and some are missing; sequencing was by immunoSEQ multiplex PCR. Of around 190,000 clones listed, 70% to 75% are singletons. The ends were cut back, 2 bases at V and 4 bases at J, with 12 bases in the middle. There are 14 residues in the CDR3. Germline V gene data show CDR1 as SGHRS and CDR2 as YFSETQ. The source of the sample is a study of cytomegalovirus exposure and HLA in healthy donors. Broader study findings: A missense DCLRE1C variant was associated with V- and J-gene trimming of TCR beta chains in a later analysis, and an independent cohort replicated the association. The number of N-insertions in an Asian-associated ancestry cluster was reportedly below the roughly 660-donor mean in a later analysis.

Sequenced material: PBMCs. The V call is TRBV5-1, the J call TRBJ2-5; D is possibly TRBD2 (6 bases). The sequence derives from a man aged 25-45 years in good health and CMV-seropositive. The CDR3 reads CASSLGIGGETQYF. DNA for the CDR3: TGCGCCAGCAGCTTAGGGATCGGGGGAGAGACCCAGTACTTC.